Sequencing of this T cell receptor beta chain was carried out in a study of OX40 agonist ivuxolimab in advanced cancers. Assay used: immunoSEQ multiplex PCR; TCRdb lists only in-frame clones, some missing. Of 50,000 to 70,000 clones detected, approximately 81% appear once; the ten largest clones hold about 2.9%. CDR1 is SGHAT and CDR2 is FQNNGV in the germline V gene. Trimming left V 0 bases short and J 3 bases short, with 8 bases between. This CDR3 is built from 14 residues. The source was CD4+ or CD8+ T cells sorted from blood, collected in a trial of the OX40 agonist ivuxolimab. The chain employs TRBV11-2 and TRBJ1-1; D gene ambiguous. This TCR came from an adult with an advanced solid tumor such as melanoma, head and neck, liver or kidney cancer. In DNA form, the CDR3 reads TGTGCCAGCAGCTTAGATGGGCAGTACACTGAAGCTTTCTTT. This translates into CASSLDGQYTEAFF.